This TCR beta chain was captured in a study of Graves' ophthalmopathy and Graves' hyperthyroidism. Study at large: Researchers obtained peripheral blood at initial diagnosis, before any treatment had begun. Study-level points and caveats: Most thyroid-expanded clonotypes exceeding 0.001 frequency were also found in blood. Discriminating ophthalmopathy from stable hyperthyroidism, a 13-signature model attained a sensitivity of under 90% and a specificity of approximately 81%.

The CDR3 length is 14 residues. With 1 base clipped from V and 3 bases from J, the junction kept 3 bases outside the gene matches. Germline CDR1 is DFQATT and CDR2 is SNEGSKA (reference sequence). In this sample, this clonotype turned up a few times. Its antigen is undetermined. Amplification of TCR beta CDR3 regions used RNA transcripts. RT-PCR with HTBI primers came first, then second-round multiplex PCR. TCRdb called the multiplex PCR reads again in MiXCR, with one record for every CDR3 protein. The sample gives hundreds of thousands of distinct CDR3 sequences, around 40% of which show up once; 44% is in the top ten.

J is TRBJ2-7 and V is TRBV20-1; 10 positions match TRBD1. The source of this sequence is an adult man with Graves' ophthalmopathy. Material for sequencing was peripheral blood. The CDR3 DNA follows: TGCAGTGCTAGAGCGACAGGGGGCTACTACGAGCAGTACTTC. Translated, it gives CSARATGGYYEQYF.